What follows describes a single TCR beta chain. No antigen is known for it. CDR3 length: 12 residues. The germline CDR1 and CDR2 sequences are SGHNT and YENEEA. V lost 0 bases and J 8 bases, leaving 2 bases between the germline ends. TCRdb keeps only in-frame clones here, not all; method: immunoSEQ multiplex PCR. The sample lists around 120,000 clones; over 65% were seen once. This specimen belongs to a study of identifying expanded T cells in peripheral blood. No infections or other immune events were documented during collection. Study-wide findings and caveats: Technical replicates showed 0.9 to 1.5 changed clones; two weeks approximately 16; four weeks 19. Across healthy donors, higher total template counts meant significantly greater roughly 2-week count variance.

The sequenced material came from blood. This sequence joins TRBV11-3 and TRBJ1-6; D is ambiguous. The sequence derives from a person between 18 and 75 years old in good health. CDR3 nucleotide sequence: TGTGCCAGCAGCTTAGAGTATTCACCCCTCCACTTT. This gives the protein CASSLEYSPLHF.